The next 2 T cell receptor beta chains were all read from a single sample in a study of graft-versus-host responses after intestinal transplantation. TCRdb's table, derived via immunoSEQ multiplex PCR, lists solely in-frame clones and lacks some. Of 45,000 to 55,000 clones in the sample, roughly nine tenths were seen once. This specimen consisted of PBMCs, obtained approximately 660 days after intestinal transplant. The receptors here all came from a human patient who received an intestinal transplant, so some T cells may come from the graft donor.

This chain uses TRBV10-1 with TRBJ2-2, with a possible D match to TRBD1 (5 bases). V was pared by 3 bases and J by 2 bases, with 13 bases between. CDR1 WNHNN and CDR2 SYGVQD come from the germline V gene (reference sequence). The CDR3 has 16 residues. The CDR3 reads CASSDSGAANTGELFF. CDR3 DNA sequence: TGCGCCAGCAGTGATTCTGGGGCAGCTAACACCGGGGAGCTGTTTTTT.

The CDR3 protein is CASSQDHGSPLHF. DNA of the CDR3: TGCGCCAGCAGCCAAGATCACGGTTCACCCCTCCACTTT. The chain combines TRBV4-1 with TRBJ1-6; D gene unclear. Trimming took 0 bases from V and 9 from J, leaving 6 bases between them. The CDR3 spans 13 residues. Germline CDR1 is MGHRA and CDR2 is YSYEKL.